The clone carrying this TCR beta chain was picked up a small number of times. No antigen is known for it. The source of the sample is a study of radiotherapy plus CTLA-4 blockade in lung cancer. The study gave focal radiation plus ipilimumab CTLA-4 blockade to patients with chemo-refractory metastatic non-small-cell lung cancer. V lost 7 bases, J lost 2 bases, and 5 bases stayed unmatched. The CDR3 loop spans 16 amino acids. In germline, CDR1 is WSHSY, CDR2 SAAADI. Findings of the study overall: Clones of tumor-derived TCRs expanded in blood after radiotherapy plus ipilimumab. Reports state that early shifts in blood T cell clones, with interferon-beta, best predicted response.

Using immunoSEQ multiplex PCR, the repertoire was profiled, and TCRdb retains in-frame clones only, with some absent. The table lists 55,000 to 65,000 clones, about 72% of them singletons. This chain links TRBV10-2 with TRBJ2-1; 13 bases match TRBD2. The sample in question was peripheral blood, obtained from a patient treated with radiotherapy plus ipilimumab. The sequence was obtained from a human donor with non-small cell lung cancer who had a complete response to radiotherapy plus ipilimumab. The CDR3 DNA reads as TGCGCCAGCAAACAGACTAGCGGGGGGACCTACAATGAGCAGTTCTTC. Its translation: CASKQTSGGTYNEQFF.